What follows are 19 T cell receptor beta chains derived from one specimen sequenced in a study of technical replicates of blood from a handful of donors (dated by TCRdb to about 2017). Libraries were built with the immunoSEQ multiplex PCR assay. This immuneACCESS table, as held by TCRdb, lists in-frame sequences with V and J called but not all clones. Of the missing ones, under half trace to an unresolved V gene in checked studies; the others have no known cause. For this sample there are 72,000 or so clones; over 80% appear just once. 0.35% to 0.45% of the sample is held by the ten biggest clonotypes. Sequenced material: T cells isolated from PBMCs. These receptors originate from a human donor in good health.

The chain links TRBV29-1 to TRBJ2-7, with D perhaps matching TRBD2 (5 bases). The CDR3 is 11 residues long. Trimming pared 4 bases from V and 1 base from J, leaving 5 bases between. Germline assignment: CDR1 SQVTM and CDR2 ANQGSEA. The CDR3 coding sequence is TGCAGCGTTGGGACTTCCTACGAGCAGTACTTC. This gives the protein CSVGTSYEQYF.

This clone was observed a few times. CDR3 bases: TGTGCCAGTAGTATAATCGGAGCAGGGGCCTACGAGCAGTACTTC. It is translated as CASSIIGAGAYEQYF. The chain recombines TRBV19 with TRBJ2-7; D perhaps matches TRBD1 (6 bases). This CDR3 has 15 amino acids. Germline CDR1 is LNHDA and CDR2 is SQIVND (reference sequence). With 2 bases removed from V and 2 bases from J, the gap between germline ends came to 13 bases.

The CDR3 is CASSHSEGPIRTDTQYF. For the CDR3, the DNA is TGTGCCAGCAGCCACTCGGAGGGGCCCATTCGCACAGATACGCAGTATTTT. The chain recombines TRBV7-2 with TRBJ2-3; possibly TRBD2 for D (6 bases). V dropped 5 bases and J dropped 1 base, with 19 bases sitting between them. Per the germline V gene, CDR1 is SGHTA and CDR2 is FQGNSA. The CDR3 covers 17 residues. Using reference TRBV7-2 and TRBJ2-3 for the parts outside the CDR3, the full variable domain is GAGVSQSPSNKVTEKGKDVELRCDPISGHTALYWYRQSLGQGLEFLIYFQGNSAPDKSGLPSDRFSAERTGGSVSTLTIQRTQQEDSAVYLCASSHSEGPIRTDTQYFGPGTRLTVL.

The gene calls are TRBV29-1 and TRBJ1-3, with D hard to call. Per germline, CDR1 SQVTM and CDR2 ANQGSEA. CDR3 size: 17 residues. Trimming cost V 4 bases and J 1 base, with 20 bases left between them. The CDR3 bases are TGCAGCGTTGTCGAGGACTCTTTGTATGGTTCTGGAAACACCATATATTTT. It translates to CSVVEDSLYGSGNTIYF.

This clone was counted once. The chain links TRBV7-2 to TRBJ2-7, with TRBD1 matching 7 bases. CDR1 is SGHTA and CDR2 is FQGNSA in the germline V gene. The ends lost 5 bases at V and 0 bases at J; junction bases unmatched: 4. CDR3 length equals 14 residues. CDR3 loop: CASSTTGSSYEQYF. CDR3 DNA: TGTGCCAGCAGCACGACAGGGAGCTCCTACGAGCAGTACTTC.

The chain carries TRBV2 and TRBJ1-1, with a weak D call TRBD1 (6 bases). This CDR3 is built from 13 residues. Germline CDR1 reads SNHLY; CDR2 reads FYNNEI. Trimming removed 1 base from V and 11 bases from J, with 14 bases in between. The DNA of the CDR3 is TGTGCCAGCAGTGAAGATTTTAACAGGGATGCTTTCTTT. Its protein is CASSEDFNRDAFF.

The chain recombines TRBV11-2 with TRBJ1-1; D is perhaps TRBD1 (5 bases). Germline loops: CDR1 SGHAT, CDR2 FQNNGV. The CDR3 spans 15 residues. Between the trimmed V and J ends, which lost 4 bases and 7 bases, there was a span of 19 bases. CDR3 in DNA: TGTGCCAGCAGCTCGAAGACCGGGTGGGACTTTGAAGCTTTCTTT. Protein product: CASSSKTGWDFEAFF. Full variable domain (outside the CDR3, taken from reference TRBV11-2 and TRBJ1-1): EAGVAQSPRYKIIEKRQSVAFWCNPISGHATLYWYQQILGQGPKLLIQFQNNGVVDDSQLPKDRFSAERLKGVDSTLKIQPAKLEDSAVYLCASSSKTGWDFEAFFGQGTRLTVV.

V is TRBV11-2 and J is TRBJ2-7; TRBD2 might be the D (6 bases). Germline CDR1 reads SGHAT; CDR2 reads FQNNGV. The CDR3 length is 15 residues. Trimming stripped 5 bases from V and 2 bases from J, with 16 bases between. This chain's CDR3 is CASSPFMRGPYEQYF. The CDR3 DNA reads TGTGCCAGCAGCCCCTTCATGCGGGGACCCTACGAGCAGTACTTC.

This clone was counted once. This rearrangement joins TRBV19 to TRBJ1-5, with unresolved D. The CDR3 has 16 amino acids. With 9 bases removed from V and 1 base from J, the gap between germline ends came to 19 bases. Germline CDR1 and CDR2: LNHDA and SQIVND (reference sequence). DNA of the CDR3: TGTGCCAGCCGCCGGGGAGACTCGTCGAGCAATCAGCCCCAGCATTTT. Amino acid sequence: CASRRGDSSSNQPQHF.

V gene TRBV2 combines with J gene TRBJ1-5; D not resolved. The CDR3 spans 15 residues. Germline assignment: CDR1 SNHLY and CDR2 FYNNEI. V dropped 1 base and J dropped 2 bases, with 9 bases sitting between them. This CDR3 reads CASSEGPRGNQPQHF. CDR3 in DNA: TGTGCCAGCAGTGAAGGGCCTCGGGGCAATCAGCCCCAGCATTTT.

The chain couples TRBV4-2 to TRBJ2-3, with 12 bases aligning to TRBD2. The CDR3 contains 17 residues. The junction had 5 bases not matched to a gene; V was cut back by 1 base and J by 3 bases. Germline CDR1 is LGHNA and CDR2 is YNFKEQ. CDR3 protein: CASSQVGLAGWTDTQYF. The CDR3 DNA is TGTGCCAGCAGCCAAGTCGGACTAGCGGGATGGACAGATACGCAGTATTTT.

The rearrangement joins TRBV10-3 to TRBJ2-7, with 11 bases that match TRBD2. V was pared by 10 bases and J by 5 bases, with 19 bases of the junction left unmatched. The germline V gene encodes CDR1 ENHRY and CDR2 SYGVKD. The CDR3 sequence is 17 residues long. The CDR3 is CATQAYFSSGRRDEQYF. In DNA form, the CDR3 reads TGTGCCACCCAGGCCTACTTCTCTAGCGGGAGGAGGGACGAGCAGTACTTC.

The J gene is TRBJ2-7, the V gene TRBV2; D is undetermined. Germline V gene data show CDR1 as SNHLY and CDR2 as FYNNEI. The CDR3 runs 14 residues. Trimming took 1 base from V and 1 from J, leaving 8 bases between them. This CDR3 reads CASSEGRLSYEQYF. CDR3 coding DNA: TGTGCCAGCAGTGAAGGCAGGCTGTCCTACGAGCAGTACTTC.

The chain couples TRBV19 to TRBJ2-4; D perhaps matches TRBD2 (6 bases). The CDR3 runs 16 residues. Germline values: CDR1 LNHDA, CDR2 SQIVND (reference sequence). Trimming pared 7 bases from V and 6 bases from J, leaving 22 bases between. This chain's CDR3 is CASTIGTGVSRNIQYF. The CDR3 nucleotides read TGTGCCAGTACCATAGGAACGGGAGTTAGCAGAAACATTCAGTACTTC.

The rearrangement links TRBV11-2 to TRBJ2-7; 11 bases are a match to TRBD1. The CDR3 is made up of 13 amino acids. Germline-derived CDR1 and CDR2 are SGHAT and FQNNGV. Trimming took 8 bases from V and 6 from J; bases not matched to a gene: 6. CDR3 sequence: CASGGQGAFEQYF. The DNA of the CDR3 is TGTGCCAGCGGTGGACAGGGGGCGTTCGAGCAGTACTTC. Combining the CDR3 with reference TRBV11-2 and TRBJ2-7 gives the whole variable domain EAGVAQSPRYKIIEKRQSVAFWCNPISGHATLYWYQQILGQGPKLLIQFQNNGVVDDSQLPKDRFSAERLKGVDSTLKIQPAKLEDSAVYLCASGGQGAFEQYFGPGTRLTVT.

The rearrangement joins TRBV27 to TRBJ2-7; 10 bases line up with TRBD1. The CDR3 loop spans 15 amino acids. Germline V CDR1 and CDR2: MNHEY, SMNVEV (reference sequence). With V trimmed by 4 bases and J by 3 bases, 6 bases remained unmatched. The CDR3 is CASSSPGQGSYEQYF. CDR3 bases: TGTGCCAGCAGTTCGCCGGGACAGGGGAGCTACGAGCAGTACTTC.

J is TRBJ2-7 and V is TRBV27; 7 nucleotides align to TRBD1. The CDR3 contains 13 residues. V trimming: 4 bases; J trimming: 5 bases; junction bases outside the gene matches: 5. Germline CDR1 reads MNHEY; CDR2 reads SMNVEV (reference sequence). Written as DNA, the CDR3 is TGTGCCAGCAGTTACACAGGGGATAACGAGCAGTACTTC. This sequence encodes CASSYTGDNEQYF.

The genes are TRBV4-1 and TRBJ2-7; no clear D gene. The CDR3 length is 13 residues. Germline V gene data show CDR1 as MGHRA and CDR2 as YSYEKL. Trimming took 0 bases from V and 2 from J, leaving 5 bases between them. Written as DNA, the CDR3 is TGCGCCAGCAGCCAAGAAATAGCCTACGAGCAGTACTTC. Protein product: CASSQEIAYEQYF.

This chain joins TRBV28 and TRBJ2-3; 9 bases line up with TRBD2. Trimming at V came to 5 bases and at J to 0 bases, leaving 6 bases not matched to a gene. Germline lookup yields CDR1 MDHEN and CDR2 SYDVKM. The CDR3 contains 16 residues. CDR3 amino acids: CASSGSTSGSTDTQYF. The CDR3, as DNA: TGTGCCAGCAGTGGCTCGACTAGCGGTAGCACAGATACGCAGTATTTT.